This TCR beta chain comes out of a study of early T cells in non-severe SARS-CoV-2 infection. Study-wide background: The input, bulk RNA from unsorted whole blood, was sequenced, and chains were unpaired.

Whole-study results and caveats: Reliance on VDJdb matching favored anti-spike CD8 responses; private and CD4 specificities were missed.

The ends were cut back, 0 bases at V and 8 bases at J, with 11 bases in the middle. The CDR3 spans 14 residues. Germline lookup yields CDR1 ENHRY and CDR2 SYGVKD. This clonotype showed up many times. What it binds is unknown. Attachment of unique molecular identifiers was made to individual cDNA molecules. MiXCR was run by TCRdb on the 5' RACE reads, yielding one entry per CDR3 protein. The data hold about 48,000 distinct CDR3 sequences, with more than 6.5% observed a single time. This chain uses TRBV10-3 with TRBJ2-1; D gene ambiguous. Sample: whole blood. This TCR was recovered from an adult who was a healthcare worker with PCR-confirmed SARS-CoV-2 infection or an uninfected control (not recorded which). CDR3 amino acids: CAISESTGLDEQFF. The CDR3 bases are TGTGCCATCAGTGAGTCGACTGGGTTGGATGAGCAGTTCTTC.